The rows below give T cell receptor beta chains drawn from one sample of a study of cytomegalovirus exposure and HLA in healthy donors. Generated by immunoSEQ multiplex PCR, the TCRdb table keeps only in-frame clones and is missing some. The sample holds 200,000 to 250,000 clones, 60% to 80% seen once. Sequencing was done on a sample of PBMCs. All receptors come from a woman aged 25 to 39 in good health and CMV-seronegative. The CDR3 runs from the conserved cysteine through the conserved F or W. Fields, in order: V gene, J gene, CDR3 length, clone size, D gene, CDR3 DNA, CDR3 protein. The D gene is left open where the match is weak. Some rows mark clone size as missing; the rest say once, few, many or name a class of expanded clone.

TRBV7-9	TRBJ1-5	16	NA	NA	TGTTCCAGCAGCTTAGGAGGAGGGTGGAACAATCAGCCCCAGCATTTT	CSSSLGGGWNNQPQHF
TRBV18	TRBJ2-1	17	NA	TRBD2	TGTGCCAGCTCCCCGACAGGTTACAGCGGGAGGATCAATGAGCAGTTCTTC	CASSPTGYSGRINEQFF
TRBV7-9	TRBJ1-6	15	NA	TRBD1	TGTTCCAGCAGCTTCGGGACAGTTAATAATTCACCCCTCCACTTT	CSSSFGTVNNSPLHF
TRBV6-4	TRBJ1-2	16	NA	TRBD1	TGTGCCAGCAGTGACGCATGGGACAGGGTGGATTATGGCTACACCTTC	CASSDAWDRVDYGYTF
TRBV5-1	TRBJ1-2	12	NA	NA	TGCGCCAGCAGCGAGGAGAACTATGGCTACACCTTC	CASSEENYGYTF
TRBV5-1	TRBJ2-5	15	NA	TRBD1	TGCGCCAGCAGCTTGGGGACAGGGGAGGCAGAGACCCAGTACTTC	CASSLGTGEAETQYF
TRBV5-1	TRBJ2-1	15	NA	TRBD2	TGCGCCAGCAGCCCCGGGACTAGCGCCAACAATGAGCAGTTCTTC	CASSPGTSANNEQFF
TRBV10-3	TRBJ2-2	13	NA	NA	TGTGCCATCATGAACAGCACGGCCGGGGAGCTGTTTTTT	CAIMNSTAGELFF
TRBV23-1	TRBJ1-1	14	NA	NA	TGCGCCAGCAGTCCTGGCCGCCGAGGCACTGAAGCTTTCTTT	CASSPGRRGTEAFF
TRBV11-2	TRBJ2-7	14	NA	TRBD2	TGTGCCAGCACTTTCAATGCGGGAGCCTACGAGCAGTACTTC	CASTFNAGAYEQYF
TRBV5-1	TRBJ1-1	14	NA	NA	TGCGCCAGCAGTCATCCGACAGGAGTCACTGAAGCTTTCTTT	CASSHPTGVTEAFF
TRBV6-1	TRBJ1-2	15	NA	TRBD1	TGTGCCAGCAATCCCGGGACAGGGTACGGCTATGGCTACACCTTC	CASNPGTGYGYGYTF
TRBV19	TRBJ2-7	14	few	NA	TGTGCCAGTAGCAAGACAGGAACATCCTACGAGCAGTACTTC	CASSKTGTSYEQYF
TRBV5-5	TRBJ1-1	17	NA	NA	TGTGCCAGCAGCTCCGGGACACCTTATTCTTCGAACACTGAAGCTTTCTTT	CASSSGTPYSSNTEAFF
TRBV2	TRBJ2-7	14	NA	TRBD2	TGTGCCAGCACGGGACTAGCGGGAGACTACGAGCAGTACTTC	CASTGLAGDYEQYF
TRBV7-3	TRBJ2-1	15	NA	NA	TGTGCCAGCAGCTTAGGGGGGGCCTTGTACAATGAGCAGTTCTTC	CASSLGGALYNEQFF
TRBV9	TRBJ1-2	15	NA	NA	TGTGCCAGCAGCGTTTCAGGGGTTGTGAGCTATGGCTACACCTTC	CASSVSGVVSYGYTF
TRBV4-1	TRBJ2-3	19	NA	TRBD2	TGCGCCAGCAGCCAAGAAAATGCCGGACTAGCGGGCCACGCAGATACGCAGTATTTT	CASSQENAGLAGHADTQYF
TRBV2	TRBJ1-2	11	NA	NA	TGTGCCAGCAGTGAAGGCGGTGGCTACACCTTC	CASSEGGGYTF
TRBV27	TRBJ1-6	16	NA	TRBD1	TGTGCCAGCAGACCCCCCGGACAGGGGTATAATTCACCCCTCCACTTT	CASRPPGQGYNSPLHF
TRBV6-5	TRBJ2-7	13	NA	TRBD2	TGTGCCAGCAGAGGGGGACTAGCCTACGAGCAGTACTTC	CASRGGLAYEQYF
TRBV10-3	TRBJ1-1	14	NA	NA	TGTGCCATCACCGACTCCCCCGGGGACACTGAAGCTTTCTTT	CAITDSPGDTEAFF
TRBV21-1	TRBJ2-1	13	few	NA	TGTGCCAGCAGCAAAGTTGGAGATAATGAGCAGTTCTTC	CASSKVGDNEQFF
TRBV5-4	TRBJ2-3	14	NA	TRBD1	TGTGCCAGCAGCCCAGACAGGGTAACAGATACGCAGTATTTT	CASSPDRVTDTQYF
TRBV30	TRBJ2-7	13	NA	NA	TGTGCCTGGAGTGGGACAGACCGCTACGAGCAGTACTTC	CAWSGTDRYEQYF
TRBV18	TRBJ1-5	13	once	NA	TGTGCCAGCTCACCAGACAGTAATCAGCCCCAGCATTTT	CASSPDSNQPQHF
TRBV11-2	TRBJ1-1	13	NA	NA	TGTGCCAGCAGCAACACAGGGCAAACTGAAGCTTTCTTT	CASSNTGQTEAFF
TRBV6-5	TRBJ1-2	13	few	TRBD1	TGTGCCAGCAGTGAAAGGACAGGGGTGCGCTACACCTTC	CASSERTGVRYTF
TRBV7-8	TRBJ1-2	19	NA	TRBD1	TGTGCCAGCAGCTTAAGAGAGGGGGCGATATTAGCGGCTAACTATGGCTACACCTTC	CASSLREGAILAANYGYTF
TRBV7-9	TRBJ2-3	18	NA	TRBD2	TGTGCCAGCAGCTTGGGACTAGCGGGGGGTACTAGCACAGATACGCAGTATTTT	CASSLGLAGGTSTDTQYF
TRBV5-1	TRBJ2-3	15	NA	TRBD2	TGCGCCAGCAGCTTGGCTAGCGGGAAGGCAGATACGCAGTATTTT	CASSLASGKADTQYF
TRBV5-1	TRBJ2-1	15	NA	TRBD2	TGCGCCAGCAGCTTGACTAGCGGGGTCTACAATGAGCAGTTCTTC	CASSLTSGVYNEQFF
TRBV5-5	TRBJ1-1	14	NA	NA	TGTGCCAGCAGGCCAGAGACTTCGAACGCTGAAGCTTTCTTT	CASRPETSNAEAFF
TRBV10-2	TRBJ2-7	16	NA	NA	TGCGCCAGCAGTGAGTCAGGGCTAGCGCGCTCCTACGAGCAGTACTTC	CASSESGLARSYEQYF
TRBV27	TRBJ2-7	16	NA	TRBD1	TGTGCCAGCAGCCCCGCACCGGGACAGCGAATCTACGAGCAGTACTTC	CASSPAPGQRIYEQYF
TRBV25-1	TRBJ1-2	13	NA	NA	TGTGCCAGCAGGGGGGCTCTTTACTATGGCTACACCTTC	CASRGALYYGYTF